This T cell receptor (beta chain) was found in a study of T cell repertoires in cytomegalovirus infection. Across the study: Newly reported HLA-C-restricted and thoroughly characterized HLA-B-restricted CMV epitopes were employed. Public TCR beta signatures were indicative of both CMV infection and a matching HLA type.

In TCRdb, the reads were re-called with MiXCR into one record per CDR3 protein. The table has 80,000 or so distinct CDR3 sequences, about 37% seen once. A word on this clonotype: Antigen: not known.

General study results and limits: Within the response measured ex vivo, HLA-C-restricted CMV-specific TCR beta clonotypes were dominant. Accumulated public TCR beta family frequency recognized individuals carrying CMV together with the relevant HLA.

The sequence came from a human donor in good health (CMV status not recorded). Some clones in this sample may be carry-over from other donors' samples. The sample consisted of CD8+ T cells from cultured PBMCs, taken from culture after CMV antigen stimulation.

The CDR3 sequence is CASSYSGQNYGYTF. The DNA for the CDR3 is TGTGCCAGCAGTTACTCGGGGCAGAACTATGGCTACACCTTC. The chain recombines TRBV6-5 with TRBJ1-2; tentative D call: TRBD1 (5 bases). Germline CDR1 reads MNHEY; CDR2 reads SVGAGI. This CDR3 is built from 14 residues. V shed 0 bases and J shed 2 bases, with 7 bases lying between them.